This T cell receptor beta chain stems from a study of T cell responses to AZD1222 COVID-19 vaccine. Concerning this clone: Its antigen is as yet unknown.

Assay: immunoSEQ multiplex PCR; the TCRdb copy retains only in-frame clones and omits some. The sample shows 130,000 to 150,000 clones, 80% to 95% of them seen only once. In germline, CDR1 is SGHTA, CDR2 FQGTGA. CDR3 length: 15 amino acids. Trimming took 5 bases from V and 2 from J, leaving 13 bases between them. Study findings and constraints: Donors, mostly white British, included more females; clonal diversity was possibly underestimated. Along spike, vaccine-associated CD4 TCRs were found throughout, with dominance at 160-218 and 743-854.

This chain uses TRBV7-3 with TRBJ2-1; a weak D match, TRBD1 (6 bases). The sample here was peripheral blood, taken on day 0 of MenACWY control vaccination. The receptor's source is an adult in good health. The CDR3 region has the DNA TGTGCCAGCAGCCCTACAGGGTTTCCCTACAATGAGCAGTTCTTC. This gives the protein CASSPTGFPYNEQFF.